Listed below are T cell receptor beta chains from one sample, sequenced in a study of blood T cells in healthy people across ages. A single record per CDR3 protein comes from TCRdb applying MiXCR to the 5' RACE reads. This table holds 1.5 million to 2 million distinct CDR3 sequences, about 35% found once. Sequenced material: blood. The source of these receptors is a woman aged 25 to 45 in good health. Each CDR3 is given with its conserved first and last residue. A D gene is named only where the DNA matches it firmly. Rows may omit the clone size; those that give it use once, few, many or a size class.

j_gene	d_gene	abundance	v_gene	CDR3aa	CDR3nt
TRBJ2-7	.	few	TRBV20-1	CSARMTFPPYEQYF	TGCAGTGCTAGGATGACATTCCCTCCTTACGAGCAGTACTTC
TRBJ2-1	.	.	TRBV5-6	CASRDPGDSYNEQFF	TGTGCCAGCAGGGATCCAGGGGACTCCTACAATGAGCAGTTCTTC
TRBJ1-1	TRBD1	few	TRBV20-1	CSATSGGANTEAFF	TGCAGTGCTACCTCAGGGGGCGCGAACACTGAAGCTTTCTTT
TRBJ1-2	.	.	TRBV5-5	CASSGRTANYGYTF	TGTGCCAGCAGCGGCCGGACTGCTAACTATGGCTACACCTTC
TRBJ2-1	.	many	TRBV20-1	CSASGRVTYNEQFF	TGCAGTGCTAGCGGGAGAGTCACCTACAATGAGCAGTTCTTC
TRBJ2-3	.	.	TRBV21-1	CASSRGLVGVDTDTQYF	TGTGCCAGCAGCAGGGGTCTCGTGGGAGTAGACACAGATACGCAGTATTTT
TRBJ1-5	.	.	TRBV5-1	CASSSQGENQPQHF	TGCGCCAGCAGCTCACAGGGAGAGAATCAGCCCCAGCATTTT
TRBJ1-4	.	few	TRBV4-1	CASRQGEKLFF	TGCGCCAGCAGACAGGGAGAAAAACTGTTTTTT
TRBJ2-7	.	.	TRBV4-1	CASSQRDSVGEQYF	TGCGCCAGCAGCCAGAGGGACTCGGTCGGCGAGCAGTACTTC
TRBJ2-4	TRBD2	few	TRBV9	CASSVGGRGNIQYF	TGTGCCAGCAGCGTAGGTGGGAGGGGAAACATTCAGTACTTC
TRBJ2-1	.	few	TRBV13	CASSSQGRNYNEQFF	TGTGCCAGCAGCTCCCAGGGAAGAAATTACAATGAGCAGTTCTTC
TRBJ2-5	.	.	TRBV30	CAWSVGLQETQYF	TGTGCCTGGAGTGTGGGTCTACAAGAGACCCAGTACTTC
TRBJ2-2	.	.	TRBV6-6	CASSYEGYLTGELFF	TGTGCCAGCAGTTATGAGGGCTACCTCACCGGGGAGCTGTTTTTT
TRBJ1-5	.	.	TRBV28	CASSLFGGDSNQPQHF	TGTGCCAGCAGTTTATTTGGCGGCGATAGCAATCAGCCCCAGCATTTT
TRBJ2-1	TRBD2	.	TRBV27	CASSSSSGPKMGQFF	TGTGCCAGCAGTTCATCTAGCGGGCCCAAAATGGGGCAGTTCTTC
TRBJ2-2	.	.	TRBV5-1	CASSLDGPNGERFF	TGCGCCAGCAGCTTGGACGGCCCTAACGGGGAGCGGTTTTTT
TRBJ2-3	.	.	TRBV27	CASSSGPRGDTQYF	TGTGCCAGCAGTTCAGGACCCCGGGGAGATACGCAGTATTTT
TRBJ2-1	.	.	TRBV27	CASSSPRDGYNEQFF	TGTGCCAGCAGTTCACCTCGGGACGGATACAATGAGCAGTTCTTC
TRBJ2-3	TRBD2	few	TRBV3-1	CASRQAGAADTQYF	TGTGCCAGCAGGCAAGCGGGGGCGGCAGATACGCAGTATTTT